This passage covers 5 T cell receptor beta chains from one sample sequenced in a study of shared clonotypes between healthy human individuals. Sequencing used immunoSEQ multiplex PCR; TCRdb keeps in-frame clones, though not all of them. The sample holds about 1 million clones, approximately 76% seen once. Sequenced input: memory CD4+ T cells sorted from blood. The subset is: CD45RA-negative fraction. These receptors were taken from a man aged 18 to 35 in good health.

V is TRBV7-2 and J is TRBJ2-5; D remains unclear. This CDR3 comprises 12 residues. With 4 bases removed from V and 3 bases from J, the gap between germline ends came to 6 bases. CDR1 SGHTA and CDR2 FQGNSA come from the germline V gene. The CDR3 coding sequence is TGTGCCAGCAGCTCCAGCGAAGAGACCCAGTACTTC. Encoded protein: CASSSSEETQYF.

About this clone: The sample has other DNA sequences that encode this CDR3 too. CDR3 nucleotides: TGCAGCGTAGCCCTCGGACAGCAAGAGACCCAGTACTTC. Protein product: CSVALGQQETQYF. The rearrangement uses TRBV29-1 and TRBJ2-5, with D perhaps TRBD1 (6 bases). This CDR3 has 13 residues. Trimming removed 6 bases from V and 2 bases from J, with 13 bases in between. Germline CDR1 SQVTM, CDR2 ANQGSEA.

CDR3 sequence: CASSDPGQHAYEQYF. As DNA, the CDR3 is TGTGCCAGCAGCGACCCGGGACAGCATGCTTACGAGCAGTACTTC. The rearrangement links TRBV2 to TRBJ2-7; 7 bases are shared with TRBD1. The CDR3 spans 15 residues. Germline loops: CDR1 SNHLY, CDR2 FYNNEI. The V and J ends lost 6 bases and 4 bases, in that order; junction bases with no gene match: 12. The full variable domain, completed using reference TRBV2 and TRBJ2-7, is EPEVTQTPSHQVTQMGQEVILRCVPISNHLYFYWYRQILGQKVEFLVSFYNNEISEKSEIFDDQFSVERPDGSNFTLKIRSTKLEDSAMYFCASSDPGQHAYEQYFGPGTRLTVT.

This chain links TRBV7-3 with TRBJ2-6; D not resolved. Between the trimmed V and J ends, which lost 4 bases and 2 bases, there was a span of 3 bases. CDR1 SGHTA and CDR2 FQGTGA come from the germline V gene. The CDR3 is 13 amino acids. Here the CDR3 DNA reads TGTGCCAGCAGCTCCACTGGGGCCAACGTCCTGACTTTC. This sequence encodes CASSSTGANVLTF.

This clone showed up just a few times. The CDR3 DNA reads as TGTGCCAGCCTGGCGGTCCCCAGTGAAAAACTGTTTTTT. It specifies CASLAVPSEKLFF. The chain combines TRBV2 with TRBJ1-4; D call uncertain. The V gene's germline CDR1 is SNHLY and CDR2 FYNNEI. The CDR3 extends over 13 amino acids. The ends were cut back, 8 bases at V and 7 bases at J, with 14 bases in the middle.